One and the same sample provided the 27 T cell receptor beta chains below, sequenced in a study of T cell repertoires in cytomegalovirus infection. TCRdb fed the reads into MiXCR, producing one record per CDR3 protein. The table records about 570,000 distinct CDR3 sequences, approximately 40% of them present only once. These receptors have no identified antigens. The material was cultured PBMCs, obtained from culture after CMV antigen stimulation. Every receptor here comes from a human donor in good health (CMV status not recorded). Some clones in this sample may be carry-over from other donors' samples.

This clonotype turned up a few times. J is TRBJ2-1 and V is TRBV7-6; TRBD2 matches at 7 bases. The CDR3 is 13 residues long. Germline CDR1 SGHVS, CDR2 FNYEAQ. Trimming at V came to 4 bases and at J to 6 bases, leaving 3 bases not matched to a gene. CDR3 sequence reads: CASSSGLSNEQFF. CDR3 nucleotide sequence: TGTGCCAGCAGCTCGGGACTATCCAATGAGCAGTTCTTC.

This clonotype was recorded a few times. The chain employs TRBV6-6 and TRBJ1-2; no reliable D call. Germline CDR1 reads MNHNY; CDR2 reads SVGAGI (reference sequence). The CDR3 has 13 amino acids. The V and J ends lost 6 bases and 0 bases respectively, with 8 bases between them. The CDR3 region has the DNA TGTGCCAGCAGAATGGCCGCTAACTATGGCTACACCTTC. Amino acids: CASRMAANYGYTF.

The chain's CDR3 is CASSLAEGATGELFF. The CDR3 DNA reads as TGTGCCAGCAGCTTGGCTGAGGGGGCGACCGGGGAGCTGTTTTTT. The V and J genes are TRBV5-4 and TRBJ2-2; TRBD1 matches at 7 bases. CDR3 size: 15 residues. CDR1 SGHNT and CDR2 YYREEE come from the germline V gene (reference sequence). V lost 0 bases to trimming and J lost 5 bases; unmatched junction nucleotides: 4.

There are a few counts of this clonotype. The chain links TRBV10-2 to TRBJ1-2; D is possibly TRBD1 (5 bases). Germline CDR1 and CDR2: WSHSY and SAAADI. CDR3 size: 14 residues. Trimming pared 5 bases from V and 4 bases from J, leaving 14 bases between. CDR3 bases: TGCGCCAGCAGTCTGGACATATCCGCCTATGGCTACACCTTC. This encodes CASSLDISAYGYTF.

This sequence joins TRBV7-9 and TRBJ2-1, with TRBD2 as a possible D gene (5 bases). CDR1 and CDR2 (germline): SEHNR, FQNEAQ (reference sequence). V lost 5 bases and J lost 4, with 24 bases in between. The CDR3 has 18 amino acids. In DNA, the CDR3 is TGTGCCAGCAGCCCCCCATGGTCGGGAAGGAGTTTGTACAATGAGCAGTTCTTC. The encoded protein is CASSPPWSGRSLYNEQFF.

The rearrangement joins TRBV12-3 or TRBV12-4 to TRBJ1-5; TRBD1 agrees at 8 bases. This CDR3 region has 17 residues. The V gene end was trimmed by 3 bases and the J gene end by 2 bases; junction bases not matched to a gene: 9. CDR3 amino acids: CASSFFRGRSGNQPQHF. The CDR3 DNA reads TGTGCCAGCAGTTTCTTCAGGGGGCGAAGTGGCAATCAGCCCCAGCATTTT.

A remark on this clonotype: An end of the junction differs from the germline gene, which may be a read error. The chain recombines TRBV4-1 with TRBJ2-2; possibly TRBD1 for D (6 bases). The CDR3 sequence is 18 residues long. CDR1 and CDR2 from the germline V gene are MGHRA and YSYEKL. CDR3 nucleotide sequence: TGTGCCAGCAGCCTTTTCCCTCAGGGGCCTCAGAACACCGGGGAGCTGTTTTTT. Translating it yields CASSLFPQGPQNTGELFF.

This clonotype was seen only a few times. The gene calls are TRBV29-1 and TRBJ1-5, with D maybe TRBD1 (5 bases). From germline, CDR1 is SQVTM and CDR2 ANQGSEA. Trimming pared 4 bases from V and 3 bases from J, leaving 7 bases between. The CDR3 spans 12 residues. Here the CDR3 reads CSVGGANQPQHF. Written as DNA, the CDR3 is TGCAGCGTTGGAGGGGCCAATCAGCCCCAGCATTTT.

The CDR3 spells CASSQGQPGNQPQHF. CDR3 nucleotide sequence: TGTGCCAGCAGCCAGGGACAGCCGGGCAATCAGCCCCAGCATTTT. The V call is TRBV3-1, the J call TRBJ1-5; 7 bases are a match to TRBD1. CDR3 length: 15 residues. Germline CDR1 LGHDT, CDR2 YNNKEL (reference sequence). Trimming took 3 bases from V and 2 from J; bases not matched to a gene: 4.

The chain is built from TRBV27 and TRBJ2-7, with 14 bases matching TRBD2. V lost 5 bases and J lost 2; bases outside the gene matches: 8. The CDR3 sequence is 17 residues long. CDR1 is MNHEY, CDR2 SMNVEV, per germline (reference sequence). Here the CDR3 reads CASSRLAGGRSPYEQYF. In nucleotides, the CDR3 is TGTGCCAGCAGTCGACTAGCGGGAGGGCGAAGCCCCTACGAGCAGTACTTC.

This chain connects TRBV4-3 to TRBJ2-7; D not resolved. This CDR3 region has 15 residues. Trimming cost V 0 bases and J 0 bases, with 9 bases left between them. Germline CDR1 and CDR2: LGHNA and YSLEER. The CDR3 sequence: CASSQDPRSSYEQYF. DNA for the CDR3: TGCGCCAGCAGCCAAGACCCCAGGAGCTCCTACGAGCAGTACTTC.

The gene calls are TRBV12-3 or TRBV12-4 and TRBJ2-7, with TRBD1 matching 7 bases. This CDR3 spans 14 amino acids. Trimming removed 4 bases from V and 3 bases from J; junction bases left unmatched: 6. The CDR3 spells CASSSHRGYYEQYF. CDR3 DNA sequence: TGTGCCAGCAGTTCCCACAGGGGCTACTACGAGCAGTACTTC.

This clonotype was observed a handful of times. The V call is TRBV28, the J call TRBJ2-5; D not certain. Germline CDR1 MDHEN, CDR2 SYDVKM. The CDR3 spans 13 residues. Trimming removed 5 bases from V and 3 bases from J, with 10 bases in between. This CDR3 is CASSPPFEETQYF. The CDR3 nucleotides are TGTGCCAGCAGTCCCCCGTTTGAAGAGACCCAGTACTTC.

The sample holds one count of this clonotype. The CDR3 here is CASLQWDRVKAFF. The CDR3 DNA follows: TGTGCCAGCCTCCAGTGGGACAGGGTTAAAGCTTTCTTT. The chain uses TRBV7-2 and TRBJ1-1; 9 bases line up with TRBD1. CDR3 length: 13 amino acids. Germline-derived CDR1 and CDR2 are SGHTA and FQGNSA. The trim removed 8 bases at V and 9 bases at J, leaving 10 bases unmatched.

This chain connects TRBV19 to TRBJ2-6; the D gene could be TRBD1 or TRBD2 (6 bases each). This CDR3 is 16 amino acids long. CDR1 LNHDA and CDR2 SQIVND come from the germline V gene (reference sequence). The CDR3 reads CAASGARRTGANVLTF. The CDR3 DNA reads TGTGCGGCATCGGGGGCCCGACGAACTGGGGCCAACGTCCTGACTTTC.

The V gene is TRBV2, the J gene TRBJ2-3; D is unresolved. The V gene's germline CDR1 is SNHLY and CDR2 FYNNEI. The CDR3 runs 14 residues. The V and J ends lost 8 bases and 4 bases respectively, with 16 bases between them. This chain's CDR3 is CASVVSNPSDTQYF. The CDR3 DNA is TGTGCCAGCGTTGTTAGCAATCCCTCAGATACGCAGTATTTT.

The chain joins TRBV10-3 to TRBJ2-7, with D uncertain. Germline-derived CDR1 and CDR2 are ENHRY and SYGVKD. V lost 4 bases, J lost 5 bases, and 15 bases lay in between. This CDR3 comprises 14 residues. The CDR3 sequence is CAISGVKAPNEQYF. CDR3 sequence (DNA): TGTGCCATCAGTGGGGTAAAAGCCCCTAACGAGCAGTACTTC.

This clonotype was counted only a few times. The chain carries TRBV6-2 or TRBV6-3 and TRBJ1-1; D gene uncertain. The germline V and J ends were trimmed by 10 bases and 0 bases, with 12 bases remaining between them. Germline CDR1 is MNHEY and CDR2 is SVGEGT. The CDR3 runs to 13 residues. The CDR3 DNA reads as TGTGCCACACACCCCCTGGTGAACACTGAAGCTTTCTTT. Its protein is CATHPLVNTEAFF.

This clonotype was observed a few times. This chain links TRBV7-6 with TRBJ1-1, with no clear D. The V gene lost 4 bases and the J gene lost 7 bases, with 10 bases spanning the gap. This CDR3 spans 12 amino acids. Germline V gene sequence: CDR1 SGHVS, CDR2 FNYEAQ. CDR3 sequence (DNA): TGTGCCAGCAGCTCCGCCTGGAGTGAAGCTTTCTTT. This gives the protein CASSSAWSEAFF. The complete variable domain, with remaining parts taken from reference TRBV7-6 and TRBJ1-1, reads GAGVSQSPRYKVTKRGQDVALRCDPISGHVSLYWYRQALGQGPEFLTYFNYEAQQDKSGLPNDRFSAERPEGSISTLTIQRTEQRDSAMYRCASSSAWSEAFFGQGTRLTVV.

This clonotype was seen only once. V is TRBV20-1 and J is TRBJ2-5, with TRBD2 matching 7 bases. The CDR3 is 14 amino acids. Unmatched junction bases numbered 12, after V lost 6 bases and J lost 5 bases. CDR1 is DFQATT, CDR2 SNEGSKA, per germline (reference sequence). The chain's CDR3 is CSALAGRGTETQYF. The CDR3 DNA reads TGCAGTGCCTTAGCGGGCCGGGGGACCGAGACCCAGTACTTC.

V and J are TRBV12-3 or TRBV12-4 and TRBJ2-4, with D perhaps TRBD2 (5 bases). The CDR3 sequence is 14 residues long. V was cut by 9 bases and J by 0 bases, with 12 bases left in between. In DNA form, the CDR3 reads TGTGCCAGACCGAGAGGGCTAGCCAAAAACATTCAGTACTTC. Its translation is CARPRGLAKNIQYF.

This clonotype was observed a few times. This rearrangement joins TRBV7-2 to TRBJ1-6; D gene unclear. V lost 2 bases and J 7 bases, leaving 12 bases between the germline ends. Germline CDR1 SGHTA, CDR2 FQGNSA. CDR3 size: 15 residues. CDR3 residues: CASSLNATPNSPLHF. The CDR3 bases are TGTGCCAGCAGCTTAAACGCCACCCCAAATTCACCCCTCCACTTT.

V gene TRBV7-2 combines with J gene TRBJ2-5, with a tentative D call TRBD2 (5 bases). V shed 3 bases and J shed 5 bases, with 13 bases lying between them. This CDR3 has 14 amino acids. In germline, CDR1 is SGHTA, CDR2 FQGNSA. The CDR3 sequence: CASSFSVTGETQYF. The CDR3, as DNA: TGTGCCAGCAGCTTTAGCGTAACGGGGGAGACCCAGTACTTC.

This chain uses TRBV7-2 with TRBJ1-2; 9 bases line up with TRBD1. The CDR3 loop spans 15 amino acids. V dropped 2 bases and J dropped 8; count of bases not matched to a gene: 9. The germline V gene has CDR1 SGHTA and CDR2 FQGNSA. The CDR3 loop is CASSLTGADRGGYTF. DNA of the CDR3: TGTGCCAGCAGCTTAACAGGCGCGGACAGGGGCGGCTACACCTTC.

In its sample, this clonotype was seen a few times. The chain has TRBV20-1 and TRBJ2-7; 12 bases are shared with TRBD2. With 5 bases clipped from V and 7 bases from J, the junction kept 12 bases outside the gene matches. Germline lookup yields CDR1 DFQATT and CDR2 SNEGSKA (reference sequence). The CDR3 extends over 15 amino acids. The DNA for the CDR3 is TGCAGTGCTTATTTCCCGGGACTAGCGGGCGGTGAGCAGTACTTC. Protein product: CSAYFPGLAGGEQYF.

This clonotype was observed a handful of times. The gene calls are TRBV4-2 and TRBJ2-6; D is undetermined. This CDR3 comprises 15 residues. CDR1 is LGHNA and CDR2 is YNFKEQ in the germline V gene. V gave up 0 bases and J gave up 3 bases, with 6 bases separating them. This CDR3 is CASSQDLHGANVLTF. DNA of the CDR3: TGTGCCAGCAGCCAAGATCTTCATGGGGCCAACGTCCTGACTTTC.

The rearrangement joins TRBV11-2 to TRBJ2-3; unclear D gene. This CDR3 spans 16 amino acids. Trimming removed 0 bases from V and 0 bases from J, with 10 bases in between. Germline CDR1 and CDR2: SGHAT and FQNNGV. Here the CDR3 DNA reads TGTGCCAGCAGCTTAGAGGTAGCTGCCAGCACAGATACGCAGTATTTT. This encodes CASSLEVAASTDTQYF.